This T cell receptor beta chain originates from a study of OX40 agonist ivuxolimab in advanced cancers. Study details: A male proportion of 70% to 90% was recorded, with mean age around 64 years and range roughly 23 to 79. Findings and limits, study-wide: Relative to CD4+ cells, CD8+ T cells on average had more expanded clones.

V dropped 6 bases and J dropped 8; count of bases not matched to a gene: 7. Looked up from germline, CDR1 is SNHLY and CDR2 is FYNNEI. The CDR3 covers 15 residues. Produced via immunoSEQ multiplex PCR; TCRdb's table is partial and in-frame only. The sample records about 77,000 clones, about 86% being singletons. As for this clone: The antigen remains undetermined.

The chain joins TRBV2 to TRBJ2-1; 13 bases are a match to TRBD2. This clonotype was sampled from an adult with an advanced solid tumor such as melanoma, head and neck, liver or kidney cancer. Sample: CD4+ or CD8+ T cells sorted from blood, taken in a trial of the OX40 agonist ivuxolimab. CDR3 loop: CASSILAGGPYEQFF. The CDR3 DNA reads as TGTGCCAGCAGCATACTAGCGGGAGGGCCGTATGAGCAGTTCTTC.